This TCR beta chain appears in the sequencing data of a study of glioma-infiltrating T cells. General study results and limits: Gliomas, especially low-grade, showed above-expected tissue-blood divergence; non-neoplastic patients showed below. CDR3 overlap between tissue and blood was very small.

Germline V gene data show CDR1 as DFQATT and CDR2 as SNEGSKA (reference sequence). V shed 3 bases and J shed 1 base, with 12 bases lying between them. The CDR3 runs to 14 residues. This clonotype was counted ten times or more. No antigen is known for it. Amplification of TCR alpha and beta CDR3 regions from RNA used iRepertoire nested multiplex PCR. TCRdb called the multiplex PCR reads again in MiXCR, with one record for every CDR3 protein. Here the sample spans around 130,000 distinct CDR3 sequences, 24% being singletons. The sample was glioma tissue, nonneoplastic brain tissue, or PBMCs (not recorded which). The chain carries TRBV20-1 and TRBJ1-2; D ambiguous. The TCR sequence derives from a human donor with low-grade glioma or glioblastoma, undergoing nonglioma brain surgery, or in good health (not recorded which). The CDR3 sequence is CSARHSIDNYGYTF. The CDR3 DNA reads as TGCAGTGCTAGGCATTCGATAGATAACTATGGCTACACCTTC.